One T cell receptor (beta chain) is described in this entry. What it recognizes is unknown. The primer mix had 60 Vbeta and 13 Jbeta primers. Generated by immunoSEQ multiplex PCR, the TCRdb table keeps only in-frame clones and is missing some. The sample carries 120,000 or so clones, about 75% recorded once. This record comes from a study of cytomegalovirus exposure and HLA in healthy donors. Overall study: Earlier findings included roughly 100 million unique TCR beta sequences obtained from 170 million or so T cells.

The study, taken as a whole, reports: The study dropped some indistinguishable V segments, TRBV6-2 and TRBV6-3 among them.

The ends were cut back, 0 bases at V and 7 bases at J, with 10 bases in the middle. The CDR3 extends over 13 amino acids. The germline CDR1 and CDR2 sequences are SGHRS and YFSETQ. Sequenced material: PBMCs. This TCR was sampled from a man in his sixties in good health and CMV-seropositive. V gene TRBV5-1 combines with J gene TRBJ1-2; possibly TRBD1 for D (5 bases). The CDR3 reads CASSLGGTAGYTF. Here the CDR3 DNA reads TGCGCCAGCAGCTTGGGCGGGACCGCTGGCTACACCTTC.